The 22 T cell receptor beta chains reported below all come from one sample, sequenced in a study of CD8+CD57+ T cells in acquired aplastic anemia. According to the study, genomic DNA was the template for TCR beta VDJ and CDR3 profiling. In TCRdb, the reads were re-called with MiXCR into one record per CDR3 protein. In the table there are 200,000 to 250,000 distinct CDR3 sequences, roughly 35% of which are singletons. Sequencing was done on a sample of sorted CD4+, CD8+, or CD8+CD57+ T cells (not recorded which) from PBMCs. The receptor source for this set is a human donor in good health, serving as a control.

Comment on this clonotype: Possible read error: a much larger clone is one base away. The CDR3: CAISRTALSNQPQHF. The CDR3 nucleotides are TGTGCCATCAGTCGGACAGCGTTGAGCAATCAGCCCCAGCATTTT. V usage is TRBV10-3 and J usage is TRBJ1-5, with D possibly TRBD1 on 6 matching bases. V lost 5 bases to trimming and J lost 1 base, with 12 bases between them. CDR1 is ENHRY, CDR2 SYGVKD, per germline. CDR3 size: 15 residues.

In this sample, this clonotype turned up many times. The chain links TRBV20-1 to TRBJ2-1; 8 bases match TRBD1. V trimming: 0 bases; J trimming: 4 bases; junction bases outside the gene matches: 5. Germline V gives CDR1 DFQATT, CDR2 SNEGSKA (reference sequence). CDR3 size: 15 residues. The CDR3 DNA reads as TGCAGTGCTAGAGAAGACAGGGGATCATACAATGAGCAGTTCTTC. Translation: CSAREDRGSYNEQFF.

This clonotype was seen ten or more times. The chain employs TRBV11-2 and TRBJ2-7; 7 nucleotides match TRBD2. The V segment lost 1 base and the J segment 3 bases; nucleotides outside the gene matches: 18. This CDR3 comprises 19 residues. CDR1 and CDR2 (germline): SGHAT, FQNNGV. The CDR3, as DNA: TGTGCCAGCAGCTTAGTTACTAGCTTTGGGGGAGGGCCCCTCTACGAGCAGTACTTC. Protein: CASSLVTSFGGGPLYEQYF.

Notes on this clonotype: This may stem from a read error, because a much larger clone lies one nucleotide away. Here the CDR3 omits its conserved ending phenylalanine or tryptophan, so a read error is the likely source. CDR3 DNA sequence: TGTGCCAGCAGCTTAGCCCCAGGGGGTTCTGGGGCCAACGTCCTGACTCTC. It translates to CASSLAPGGSGANVLTL. The chain combines TRBV11-1 with TRBJ2-6; 7 bases are shared with TRBD1. This CDR3 region has 17 residues. The germline gives CDR1 SGHAT, CDR2 FQDESV (reference sequence). V trimming: 0 bases; J trimming: 1 base; junction bases outside the gene matches: 3.

The chain employs TRBV10-1 and TRBJ2-3; 7 bases line up with TRBD1. The CDR3 length is 14 residues. Germline CDR1 reads WNHNN; CDR2 reads SYGVQD (reference sequence). Unmatched junction bases numbered 7, after V lost 6 bases and J lost 4 bases. CDR3 in amino acids: CASSRDSGADTQYF. The CDR3 DNA is TGCGCCAGCAGCCGGGACAGCGGAGCAGATACGCAGTATTTT.

In its sample, this clonotype was seen a few times. The genes are TRBV2 and TRBJ1-2; 7 bases are a match to TRBD1. CDR3 length: 13 residues. From germline, CDR1 is SNHLY and CDR2 FYNNEI. The J segment lost 7 bases and the V segment lost 6 bases, leaving 8 bases of the junction unmatched. The CDR3 DNA reads TGTGCCAGCAGAGGACAGGAAGCGGGTGGCTACACCTTC. Translated, it gives CASRGQEAGGYTF.

This chain connects TRBV4-1 to TRBJ1-2, with D possibly being TRBD1 (5 bases). This CDR3 has 14 amino acids. Trimming took off 4 bases at V and 2 bases at J, with 11 bases between the two ends. From germline, CDR1 is MGHRA and CDR2 YSYEKL. CDR3 nucleotide sequence: TGCGCCAGCAGCCGAGACGACAGAAACTATGGCTACACCTTC. This translates into CASSRDDRNYGYTF.

The chain employs TRBV20-1 and TRBJ2-3; D not resolved. Germline CDR1 reads DFQATT; CDR2 reads SNEGSKA (reference sequence). With 4 bases removed from V and 3 bases from J, the gap between germline ends came to 8 bases. This CDR3 is built from 12 residues. Here the CDR3 DNA reads TGCAGTGCTATGTGGGGAACAGATACGCAGTATTTT. It codes for CSAMWGTDTQYF.

This chain links TRBV9 with TRBJ1-4; D is undetermined. Trimming took off 4 bases at V and 7 bases at J, with 20 bases between the two ends. Per the germline V gene, CDR1 is SGDLS and CDR2 is YYNGEE. The CDR3 runs to 16 residues. CDR3 DNA sequence: TGTGCCAGCAGCCAAGCGGACGGCCCCCGGGGTGAAAAACTGTTTTTT. This sequence encodes CASSQADGPRGEKLFF.

The chain couples TRBV10-3 to TRBJ2-7; tentative D call: TRBD2 (5 bases). CDR1 and CDR2 from the germline V gene are ENHRY and SYGVKD. Trimming cost V 9 bases and J 4 bases, with 13 bases left between them. This CDR3 contains 12 residues. The CDR3 bases are TGTGCCATGTCTCTCTCGGGGTACGAGCAGTACTTC. Its translation is CAMSLSGYEQYF.

The DNA of the CDR3 is TGTGCCAGCAGCTTAGATCATCCGGGGGGAGGGAGCAATGAGCAGTTCTTC. Protein product: CASSLDHPGGGSNEQFF. The chain is built from TRBV11-2 and TRBJ2-1; 7 bases are a match to TRBD2. CDR1 SGHAT and CDR2 FQNNGV come from the germline V gene. The CDR3 has 17 residues. The ends lost 0 bases at V and 6 bases at J; junction bases unmatched: 11. The whole variable domain, remainder taken from reference TRBV11-2 and TRBJ2-1, is EAGVAQSPRYKIIEKRQSVAFWCNPISGHATLYWYQQILGQGPKLLIQFQNNGVVDDSQLPKDRFSAERLKGVDSTLKIQPAKLEDSAVYLCASSLDHPGGGSNEQFFGPGTRLTVL.

Worth noting for this clonotype: A read error may explain this, as a much larger clone is one base away. The chain carries TRBV2 and TRBJ1-3; TRBD1 is a possible D gene (5 bases). The CDR3 runs to 13 residues. Per germline, CDR1 SNHLY and CDR2 FYNNEI. CDR3 residues: CATGRGSGDTIYF. The CDR3 nucleotides read TGTGCCACCGGGAGGGGCTCTGGAGACACCATATATTTT. The variable domain in full, completed from reference TRBV2 and TRBJ1-3, reads EPEVTQTPSHQVTQMGQEVILRCVPISNHLYFYWYRQILGQKVEFLVSFYNNEISEKSEIFDDQFSVERPDGSNFTLKIRSTKLEDSAMYFCATGRGSGDTIYFGEGSWLTVV.

This clonotype was seen a few times. The CDR3, as DNA: TGTGCTAGTGGTTTGGTGGAGGGGGGTAACTATGGCTACACCTTC. As protein: CASGLVEGGNYGYTF. The V and J genes are TRBV12-5 and TRBJ1-2; possibly TRBD1 for D (6 bases). V lost 0 bases and J lost 1, with 9 bases in between. Germline V gene lookup returns CDR1 LGHNT and CDR2 FRNRAP. This CDR3 spans 15 amino acids.

This clonotype was detected only a few times. V and J are TRBV6-2 or TRBV6-3 and TRBJ1-1; D uncertain. The CDR3 loop spans 11 amino acids. Per the germline V gene, CDR1 is MNHEY and CDR2 is SVGEGT. Trimming removed 6 bases from V and 7 bases from J, with 9 bases in between. The CDR3 loop is CASSHRDEAFF. The CDR3, as DNA: TGTGCCAGCAGCCATAGGGATGAAGCTTTCTTT.

This sequence joins TRBV15 and TRBJ1-5; D is ambiguous. V lost 2 bases to trimming and J lost 5 bases, with 13 bases between them. This CDR3 contains 15 residues. Germline V gene sequence: CDR1 LNHNV, CDR2 YYDKDF (reference sequence). CDR3 sequence: CATSRIAGKDQPQHF. DNA of the CDR3: TGTGCCACCAGCAGAATCGCCGGGAAGGATCAGCCCCAGCATTTT. Drawing the rest from reference TRBV15 and TRBJ1-5, the complete variable domain is DAMVIQNPRYQVTQFGKPVTLSCSQTLNHNVMYWYQQKSSQAPKLLFHYYDKDFNNEADTPDNFQSRRPNTSFCFLDIRSPGLGDTAMYLCATSRIAGKDQPQHFGDGTRLSIL.

This clonotype was detected many times. The chain uses TRBV4-2 and TRBJ1-3; D remains ambiguous. CDR3 length equals 15 residues. Germline loops: CDR1 LGHNA, CDR2 YNFKEQ. The germline V and J ends were trimmed by 1 base and 3 bases, with 10 bases remaining between them. The chain's CDR3 is CASSQGRGGGNTIYF. The CDR3 DNA reads TGTGCCAGCAGCCAAGGCCGGGGAGGTGGAAACACCATATATTTT.

This clonotype was recorded many times. The J gene is TRBJ1-1, the V gene TRBV7-8; possible D gene TRBD1, 6 bases. The CDR3 covers 14 residues. V was clipped by 1 base and J by 5 bases, with 11 bases between them. Germline loops: CDR1 SGHVS, CDR2 FQNEAQ. Here the CDR3 DNA reads TGTGCCAGCAGCTTAGATCACAGGGAGACTGAAGCTTTCTTT. Translating it yields CASSLDHRETEAFF.

The V and J genes are TRBV27 and TRBJ1-6, with no clear D. Trimming left V 5 bases short and J 9 bases short, with 20 bases between. There are 16 residues in the CDR3. Germline V gene lookup returns CDR1 MNHEY and CDR2 SMNVEV (reference sequence). The CDR3: CASSTPSRAVSSPLHF. The CDR3 bases are TGTGCCAGCAGTACTCCGAGTCGGGCCGTCTCTTCACCCCTCCACTTT.

The V and J genes are TRBV14 and TRBJ2-1; D is perhaps TRBD1 (5 bases). Germline values: CDR1 SGHDN, CDR2 FVKESK. The CDR3 is 16 amino acids. Trimming pared 3 bases from V and 2 bases from J, leaving 14 bases between. The CDR3 DNA is TGTGCCAGCAGCCAGGGGTACAGGACCCCCTACAATGAGCAGTTCTTC. It translates to CASSQGYRTPYNEQFF.

This clonotype was counted ten times or more. This chain connects TRBV2 to TRBJ2-7; D tentatively reads TRBD1 or TRBD2 (5 bases each). The V end was cut by 3 bases, the J end by 5 bases, with 14 bases between. From germline, CDR1 is SNHLY and CDR2 FYNNEI. The CDR3 runs 14 residues. For the CDR3, the DNA is TGTGCCAGCAGTGAGGGCAGGGAGCCTCACGAGCAGTACTTC. Protein: CASSEGREPHEQYF.

Details on this clonotype: It may be a read error: a sequence one base away is much more abundant. The genes are TRBV5-4 and TRBJ1-2; 12 bases fit TRBD1. With V trimmed by 5 bases and J by 14 bases, 7 bases remained unmatched. Germline V gene lookup returns CDR1 SGHNT and CDR2 YYREEE (reference sequence). CDR3 length equals 12 residues. CDR3 region: CASRPGTGGLTF. CDR3 bases: TGTGCCAGCAGACCCGGGACAGGGGGCTTGACCTTC.

This clonotype was seen a handful of times. V usage is TRBV6-1 and J usage is TRBJ1-2; weak D call: TRBD1 (6 bases). This CDR3 is built from 15 residues. Germline V gene sequence: CDR1 MNHNS, CDR2 SASEGT. V was pared by 4 bases and J by 4 bases, with 16 bases between. This CDR3 reads CASSAYRDRSYGYTF. The CDR3 DNA is TGTGCCAGCAGTGCCTACAGGGATAGATCCTATGGCTACACCTTC.